The 14 T cell receptor beta chains below were found in one sample sequenced in a study of cytomegalovirus exposure and HLA in healthy donors. Researchers ran the PCR with 60 Vbeta and 13 Jbeta primers. TCRdb's copy holds only in-frame clones and misses some; the assay was immunoSEQ multiplex PCR. In total, the table holds approximately 50,000 clones. Material: PBMCs. The receptors originated from a man aged 18 to 29 in good health and CMV-seropositive.

The chain combines TRBV9 with TRBJ1-4, with D maybe TRBD1 (5 bases). V was trimmed by 1 base and J by 8 bases, leaving 12 bases between them. The CDR3 has 14 amino acids. Germline loops: CDR1 SGDLS, CDR2 YYNGEE. As DNA, the CDR3 is TGTGCCAGCAGCGTAATGGCGGAGGGGGAAAAACTGTTTTTT. This encodes CASSVMAEGEKLFF.

The chain has TRBV9 and TRBJ1-1; TRBD1 agrees at 11 bases. V shed 0 bases and J 4 bases; nucleotides not matched to a gene: 2. Germline assignment: CDR1 SGDLS and CDR2 YYNGEE. The CDR3 is 15 residues long. The CDR3 reads CASSVVGTGGTEAFF. CDR3 in DNA: TGTGCCAGCAGCGTAGTTGGGACAGGGGGCACTGAAGCTTTCTTT.

The chain carries TRBV5-4 and TRBJ2-5, with 9 bases matching TRBD1. The J call could be wrong; TRBJ2-7 is a better fit for the DNA end. The germline V gene encodes CDR1 SGHNT and CDR2 YYREEE (reference sequence). The CDR3 sequence is 14 residues long. The CDR3 region is CASSDRDRVYEQYF. In nucleotides, the CDR3 is TGTGCCAGCAGCGACCGGGACAGGGTCTACGAGCAGTACTTC.

The V and J genes are TRBV10-2 and TRBJ1-2, with 8 nucleotides matching TRBD1. Trimming took 10 bases from V and 4 from J; bases not matched to a gene: 8. The CDR3 runs 13 residues. CDR1 and CDR2 from the germline V gene are WSHSY and SAAADI. CDR3 region: CATQQGDVYGYTF. DNA of the CDR3: TGCGCCACACAACAGGGGGACGTCTATGGCTACACCTTC.

The chain is built from TRBV18 and TRBJ2-4; maybe TRBD1 (6 bases). The V end was cut by 7 bases, the J end by 0 bases, with 25 bases between. The V gene's germline CDR1 is KGHSH and CDR2 LQKENI. This CDR3 has 19 amino acids. The CDR3: CASLSRGTRTELAKNIQYF. The CDR3 nucleotides are TGTGCCAGCTTATCGCGTGGGACCCGGACAGAATTAGCCAAAAACATTCAGTACTTC.

The J gene is TRBJ1-4, the V gene TRBV5-1; TRBD1 is a possible D gene (5 bases). The V end was cut by 5 bases, the J end by 4 bases, with 9 bases between. The CDR3 is 13 amino acids. Germline-derived CDR1 and CDR2 are SGHRS and YFSETQ. CDR3 in amino acids: CASREQDNEKLFF. The DNA for the CDR3 is TGCGCCAGCAGGGAACAGGATAATGAAAAACTGTTTTTT.

The genes are TRBV5-1 and TRBJ2-3; the match to TRBD2 covers 7 bases. Trimming cost V 0 bases and J 1 base; bases outside gene matches: 2. The CDR3 loop spans 15 amino acids. The germline V gene encodes CDR1 SGHRS and CDR2 YFSETQ. This CDR3 is CASSLGLAGTDTQYF. CDR3 DNA sequence: TGCGCCAGCAGCTTGGGCCTAGCGGGCACAGATACGCAGTATTTT.

The chain recombines TRBV13 with TRBJ2-5; perhaps TRBD2 as D (6 bases). Judging by the DNA end, TRBJ2-7 fits better; the J call may be wrong. Looked up from germline, CDR1 is PRHDT and CDR2 is FYEKMQ (reference sequence). The CDR3 runs 15 residues. The CDR3 DNA reads TGTGCCAGCAGCTACGGGGACTTTAGCTCCTACGAGCAGTACTTC. Its protein product is CASSYGDFSSYEQYF.

Concerning this clone itself: A junction end diverges from the germline sequence, so it may reflect a read error. V gene TRBV11-3 combines with J gene TRBJ2-7; TRBD1 matches at 7 bases. The CDR3 sequence is 15 residues long. CDR1 and CDR2 from the germline V gene are SGHNT and YENEEA. CDR3 loop: CASGLVGQASYEQYF. In DNA, the CDR3 is TGTGCCAGCGGCTTAGTCGGACAGGCCTCCTACGAGCAGTACTTC.

J is TRBJ2-1 and V is TRBV2; no firm D call. The V and J ends lost 2 bases and 5 bases respectively, with 7 bases between them. Germline CDR1 is SNHLY and CDR2 is FYNNEI. The CDR3 extends over 13 amino acids. CDR3 DNA sequence: TGTGCCAGCAGTGAAACTCGGGACAATGAGCAGTTCTTC. Its translation is CASSETRDNEQFF.

The rearrangement links TRBV25-1 to TRBJ2-7; no definite D call. Germline V CDR1 and CDR2: MGHDK, SYGVNS. Trimming removed 6 bases from V and 2 bases from J, with 23 bases in between. The CDR3 extends over 17 amino acids. CDR3 loop: CASSPHDLVDKTYEQYF. The CDR3 region has the DNA TGTGCCAGCAGCCCCCATGACCTCGTCGACAAAACCTACGAGCAGTACTTC.

J is TRBJ1-5 and V is TRBV10-3; D might be TRBD1 (5 bases). The CDR3 runs 14 residues. Germline V gene sequence: CDR1 ENHRY, CDR2 SYGVKD. V dropped 7 bases and J dropped 5 bases, with 15 bases sitting between them. The DNA of the CDR3 is TGTGCCATCACCTATGACAGCGCCTATCAGCCCCAGCATTTT. Translating it yields CAITYDSAYQPQHF.

This chain uses TRBV12-5 with TRBJ2-5; 10 bases align to TRBD1. Germline lookup yields CDR1 LGHNT and CDR2 FRNRAP. Unmatched junction bases numbered 19, after V lost 0 bases and J lost 6 bases. The length of the CDR3 is 20 residues. The CDR3 spells CASGLVVPVPGQGRRKTQYF. For the CDR3, the DNA is TGTGCTAGTGGTTTGGTGGTGCCTGTGCCGGGACAGGGGAGAAGAAAGACCCAGTACTTC.

The chain has TRBV19 and TRBJ2-1; D gene ambiguous. The germline V and J ends were trimmed by 2 bases and 5 bases, with 16 bases remaining between them. The germline CDR1 and CDR2 sequences are LNHDA and SQIVND (reference sequence). This CDR3 is built from 16 residues. This CDR3 reads CASSILAGGRNNEQFF. The CDR3, as DNA: TGTGCCAGTAGTATATTAGCCGGCGGAAGAAACAATGAGCAGTTCTTC.